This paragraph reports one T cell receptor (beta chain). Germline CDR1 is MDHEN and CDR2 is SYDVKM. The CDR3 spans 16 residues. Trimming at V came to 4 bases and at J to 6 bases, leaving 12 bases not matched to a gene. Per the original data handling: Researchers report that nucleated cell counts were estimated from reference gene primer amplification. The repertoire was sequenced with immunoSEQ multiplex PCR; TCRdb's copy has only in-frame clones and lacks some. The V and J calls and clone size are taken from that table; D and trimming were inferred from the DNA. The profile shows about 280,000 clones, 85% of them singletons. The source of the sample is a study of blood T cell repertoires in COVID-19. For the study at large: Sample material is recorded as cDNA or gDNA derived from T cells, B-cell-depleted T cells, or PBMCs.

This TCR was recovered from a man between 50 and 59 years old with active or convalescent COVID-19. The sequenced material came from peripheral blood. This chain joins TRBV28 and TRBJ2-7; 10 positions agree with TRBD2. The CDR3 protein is CASSSPRTSGGSEQYF. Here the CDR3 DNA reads TGTGCCAGCAGTTCCCCCCGGACTAGCGGCGGGTCCGAGCAGTACTTC.